This T cell receptor (beta chain) appears in the sequencing data of a study of OX40 agonist ivuxolimab in advanced cancers. Background on the study: Prior anti-PD-1, anti-PD-L1 or anti-CTLA-4 therapy did not bar entry, and approximately 40% had some.

In regard to this clone: The target antigen is unknown.

V shed 3 bases and J 8 bases; nucleotides not matched to a gene: 7. Germline V gene data show CDR1 as MDHEN and CDR2 as SYDVKM. The CDR3 loop spans 14 amino acids. TCRdb's table, derived via immunoSEQ multiplex PCR, lists solely in-frame clones and lacks some. The data show around 69,000 clones, around 84% seen once. Study observations and caveats: Doses of 0.1 to 3.0 mg/kg were accompanied by clonal expansion of CD4+ and CD8+ blood T cells by week 6.

The sequencing here drew on CD4+ or CD8+ T cells sorted from blood, taken in a trial of the OX40 agonist ivuxolimab. This chain links TRBV28 with TRBJ1-2; 9 bases match TRBD1. This TCR came from an adult with an advanced solid tumor such as melanoma, head and neck, liver or kidney cancer. CDR3: CASSFPQGARGYTF. CDR3 nucleotides: TGTGCCAGCAGTTTCCCACAGGGGGCGAGGGGCTACACCTTC.